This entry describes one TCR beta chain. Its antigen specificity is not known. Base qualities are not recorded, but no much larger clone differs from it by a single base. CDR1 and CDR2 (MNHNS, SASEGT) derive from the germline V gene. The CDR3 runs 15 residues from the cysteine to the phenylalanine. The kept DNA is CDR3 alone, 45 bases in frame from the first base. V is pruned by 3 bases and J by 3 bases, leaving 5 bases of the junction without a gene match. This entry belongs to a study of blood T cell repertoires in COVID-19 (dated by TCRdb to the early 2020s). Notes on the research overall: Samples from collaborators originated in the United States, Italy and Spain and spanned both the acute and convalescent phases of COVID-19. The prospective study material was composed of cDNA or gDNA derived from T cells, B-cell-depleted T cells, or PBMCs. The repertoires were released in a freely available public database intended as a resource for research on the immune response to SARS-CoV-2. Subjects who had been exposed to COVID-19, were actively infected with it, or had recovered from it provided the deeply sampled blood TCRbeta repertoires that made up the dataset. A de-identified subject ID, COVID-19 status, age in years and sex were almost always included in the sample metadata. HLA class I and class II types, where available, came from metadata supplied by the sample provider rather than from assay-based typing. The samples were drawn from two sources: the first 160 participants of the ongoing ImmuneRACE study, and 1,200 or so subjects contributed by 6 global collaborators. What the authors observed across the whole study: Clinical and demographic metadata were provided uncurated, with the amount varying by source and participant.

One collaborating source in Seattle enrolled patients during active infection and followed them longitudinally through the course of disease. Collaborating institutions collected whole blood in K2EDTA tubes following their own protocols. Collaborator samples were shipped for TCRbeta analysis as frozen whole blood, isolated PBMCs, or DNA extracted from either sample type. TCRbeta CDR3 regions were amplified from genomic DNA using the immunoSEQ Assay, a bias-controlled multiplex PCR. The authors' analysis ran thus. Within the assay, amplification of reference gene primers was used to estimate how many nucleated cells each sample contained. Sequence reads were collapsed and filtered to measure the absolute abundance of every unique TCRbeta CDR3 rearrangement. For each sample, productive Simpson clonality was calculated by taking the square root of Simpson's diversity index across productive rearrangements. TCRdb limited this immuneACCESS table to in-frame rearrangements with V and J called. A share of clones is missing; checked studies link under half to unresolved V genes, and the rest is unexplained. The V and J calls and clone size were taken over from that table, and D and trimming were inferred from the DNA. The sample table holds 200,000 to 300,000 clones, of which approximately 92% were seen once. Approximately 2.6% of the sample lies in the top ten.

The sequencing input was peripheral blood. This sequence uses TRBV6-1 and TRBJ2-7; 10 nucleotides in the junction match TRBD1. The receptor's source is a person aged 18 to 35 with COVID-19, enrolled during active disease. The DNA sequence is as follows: TGTGCCAGCAGTGAGACGGGACAGGGGTTCTACGAGCAGTACTTC. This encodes CASSETGQGFYEQYF.